The clone carrying this TCR beta chain was picked up many times. Its specificity is not known. Time point given: sample taken at primary tumor resection. From tumor, nontumor lung or frozen PBMC, whole RNA was taken unsorted for sequencing. Germline V gene sequence: CDR1 SGHDT, CDR2 YYEEEE. The CDR3 spans 14 residues. Trimming pared 2 bases from V and 9 bases from J, leaving 12 bases between. The sample comes from a study of spatial heterogeneity in lung cancer. Regarding the study as a whole: Counts of expanded intratumoral alpha and beta TCRs tracked tumor mutation counts. Ubiquitous expanded TCR counts tracked ubiquitous nonsynonymous mutations, and regional counts tracked regional ones.

Every cDNA TCR molecule received its own unique molecular identifier. TCRdb re-analysed the 5' RACE reads in MiXCR, keeping a single row per CDR3 protein. The sample has about 6,000 distinct CDR3 sequences, around 9.1% seen once. The sequences come from lung tumor tissue, collected at surgery. The sequence came from a female donor with early-stage non-small cell lung cancer. V gene TRBV5-6 combines with J gene TRBJ1-6; D not resolved. CDR3: CASSFSGWGSPLHF. Here the CDR3 DNA reads TGTGCCAGCAGCTTTTCGGGGTGGGGTTCACCCCTCCACTTT. Looking up the rest from reference TRBV5-6 and TRBJ1-6 gives the full variable domain: DAGVTQSPTHLIKTRGQQVTLRCSPKSGHDTVSWYQQALGQGPQFIFQYYEEEERQRGNFPDRFSGHQFPNYSSELNVNALLLGDSALYLCASSFSGWGSPLHFGNGTRLTVT.